This TCR beta chain derives from a study of beta chain features in type 1 diabetes (dated by TCRdb to the late 2010s). Regarding the complete study: Mean age, gender distribution, total cell number and subset yield did not differ between patients and healthy donors. A total of around 100 million sorted cells were examined across all samples, and RNA yield correlated strongly with the number of cells per subset. The study compared the TCRB repertoires of sorted circulating CD4+ T cell subsets in recently diagnosed type 1 diabetes patients with those in matched healthy donors. Regulatory and stem cell-like memory subsets were isolated from only 8 patients and about eight healthy donors, whereas naive and central memory subsets came from all 28 donors. Overall study outcomes, separate from this receptor: Naive, central memory and regulatory TCRB repertoires appeared to be more similar among patients than among healthy donors. Because the HLA sub-analyses included only small numbers of individuals, any influence of HLA type on TCRB rearrangement was left unresolved. Shorter templates might be favored by PCR, yet because patient and control samples were amplified and corrected together, any such skew would affect both groups equally. At VDJ recombination sites, type 1 diabetes patients had fewer insertions and more deleted nucleotides, which implies abnormalities in thymic rearrangement. Type 1 diabetes patients showed a moderate but significant shortening of TCRB CDR3 length in all four CD4+ subsets. Because cDNA rather than genomic DNA was sequenced, highly expressing activated cells could have been over-represented, although no difference in activation and CD3 levels was found between groups.

From each donor, a single peripheral blood sample of about 116 mL on average was drawn into heparinised tubes. Using a panel that included CD45RO, CCR7, CD25, CD127, CD95 and CD27, naive, central memory, regulatory and stem cell-like memory CD4+ T cells were sorted on a BD FACSAria II. Purity was above 95% for every sorted population. PBMCs were isolated immediately by Lymphoprep density gradient centrifugation and stained directly without culture. So that batch effects would be minimized, each experiment stained and sorted samples in pairs, pairing one healthy donor with one patient. Trimming takes 10 bases off V and 7 bases off J; junction bases not matched to a gene: 11. From the cysteine through the phenylalanine, the CDR3 covers 15 amino acids. The entry retains the CDR3 DNA only, 45 bases that are in frame from base 1. CDR1 and CDR2 are read off the germline V gene (reference sequence) as SGHNT and YYREEE.

The sample holds many counts of this clone. The antigen it recognizes is unknown. Base quality data are lacking; no much larger clone is found one base away. The entire isolated RNA was reverse transcribed using the High Capacity cDNA Reverse Transcription Kit, and thus expressed TCRB transcripts were sequenced. Deep immunoSEQ sequencing was performed on naive, central memory and regulatory T cell samples, with an average of around 3.4 million total reads per sample. Sorted cells were lysed in RLT buffer, and RNA was extracted using DNase-treated RNeasy Micro or Mini kits according to cell number. To prevent cross-contamination, each cell subset was processed individually, whereas patient and healthy donor samples were processed jointly. The immunoSEQ multiplex PCR was used to amplify TCRB sequences from cDNA, yielding 87-bp fragments that span the CDR3 region. Sequencing of the amplicons was performed on the Illumina HiSeq platform. The authors' analysis ran thus. PCR bias was computationally corrected using synthetic template baselines, reads within Hamming distance 2 were collapsed, and singletons that could not be merged were discarded. Reads were aligned to IMGT to assign V, D and J genes, CDR3 length, and insertions or deletions at six rearrangement sites. Within each subset, clonotype counts were normalized to sorted cell number, after which true diversity and Gini coefficients were computed with the tcR R package. The overlap coefficient, calculated on TCRB nucleotide sequences, was used to quantify repertoire sharing. The table comes from immuneACCESS by way of TCRdb, which keeps in-frame sequences with V and J called. Part of the clones is missing from these tables; in studies checked, under half for an unresolved V gene and the rest for unknown reasons. The V and J calls and clone size were taken over from that table, and D and trimming were inferred from the DNA. This sample comprises under 350,000 clones, roughly 8% of them detected only once. The ten largest clonotypes hold 1% of the sample.

The receptor chain draws on TRBV5-4 and TRBJ2-1; TRBD2 fits 13 bases in the junction. Sequencing was carried out using central memory CD4+ T cells from blood. The source is a woman between 18 and 29 years old in good health. The base sequence is TGTGCCGGTTCCTCGGGACTAGCGGGAAAAAATGAGCAGTTCTTC. This encodes CAGSSGLAGKNEQFF. Reference TRBV5-4 and TRBJ2-1 genes cover what lies past the CDR3, so the full variable domain is ETGVTQSPTHLIKTRGQQVTLRCSSQSGHNTVSWYQQALGQGPQFIFQYYREEENGRGNFPPRFSGLQFPNYSSELNVNALELDDSALYLCAGSSGLAGKNEQFFGPGTRLTVL.